A selection of T cell receptor beta chains follows, all from one sample in a study of blood T cell repertoires in COVID-19. TCRdb keeps only in-frame clones here, not all; method: immunoSEQ multiplex PCR. The sample holds about 240,000 clones, about 85% seen once. The specimen was peripheral blood. All receptors derive from a woman in her fifties or sixties with active or convalescent COVID-19. The CDR3 runs from the conserved cysteine through the conserved F or W. The order of the fields is CDR3 protein, CDR3 DNA, J gene, D gene, clone size, V gene. A D gene is named only where the DNA matches it firmly. Size is omitted from some rows. Given values are once, few, many or a class for expanded clones.

CDR3: CASSPQAGLNEQFF
DNA: TGTGCCAGCAGCCCCCAGGCGGGATTGAATGAGCAGTTCTTC
J: TRBJ2-1
D: -
size: -
V: TRBV11-3

CDR3: CSVGKTGTQETQYF
DNA: TGCAGCGTTGGGAAGACAGGGACCCAAGAGACCCAGTACTTC
J: TRBJ2-5
D: TRBD1
size: -
V: TRBV29-1

CDR3: CASSRGLLGANEQFF
DNA: TGTGCCAGCAGCCGGGGACTCCTCGGGGCCAATGAGCAGTTCTTC
J: TRBJ2-1
D: -
size: -
V: TRBV7-9

CDR3: CASSQDRGLDTQYF
DNA: TGCGCCAGCAGCCAAGATAGGGGTTTAGATACGCAGTATTTT
J: TRBJ2-3
D: -
size: -
V: TRBV4-1

CDR3: CAIKGGGTDTQYF
DNA: TGTGCCATCAAGGGCGGGGGGACAGATACGCAGTATTTT
J: TRBJ2-3
D: TRBD2
size: -
V: TRBV10-3

CDR3: CASSSGQGRYSPLHF
DNA: TGCGCCAGCAGCTCGGGACAGGGGCGGTATTCACCCCTCCACTTT
J: TRBJ1-6
D: TRBD1
size: few
V: TRBV5-1

CDR3: CASNDWGNPNYGYTF
DNA: TGTGCCAGCAACGATTGGGGCAATCCGAACTATGGCTACACCTTC
J: TRBJ1-2
D: -
size: -
V: TRBV5-6

CDR3: CASSLLELSGQLNTEAFF
DNA: TGCGCCAGCAGCTTATTGGAGCTTTCGGGACAGCTGAACACTGAAGCTTTCTTT
J: TRBJ1-1
D: TRBD1
size: -
V: TRBV5-1

CDR3: CASSITATNEKLFF
DNA: TGTGCCAGTAGTATAACAGCAACTAATGAAAAACTGTTTTTT
J: TRBJ1-4
D: -
size: -
V: TRBV19

CDR3: CATTIDQDQPQHF
DNA: TGTGCCACCACGATCGATCAGGATCAGCCCCAGCATTTT
J: TRBJ1-5
D: -
size: -
V: TRBV18

CDR3: CASSPGTSGPTQYF
DNA: TGTGCCAGCAGCCCAGGGACTAGCGGGCCCACCCAGTACTTC
J: TRBJ2-5
D: TRBD2
size: -
V: TRBV7-9

CDR3: CASGGSSYNSPLHF
DNA: TGCGCCAGCGGGGGGTCCTCCTATAATTCACCCCTCCACTTT
J: TRBJ1-6
D: -
size: once
V: TRBV4-1

CDR3: CASSVGPGGGSGYTF
DNA: TGTGCCAGCAGCGTTGGGCCGGGAGGGGGCTCTGGCTACACCTTC
J: TRBJ1-2
D: TRBD1
size: -
V: TRBV9

CDR3: CASSPGLAGAGIVYEQYF
DNA: TGCGCCAGCAGCCCGGGACTAGCGGGAGCCGGTATTGTTTACGAGCAGTACTTC
J: TRBJ2-7
D: TRBD2
size: -
V: TRBV5-1

CDR3: CAWSGRGWRTEAFF
DNA: TGTGCCTGGAGTGGGCGGGGCTGGAGGACTGAAGCTTTCTTT
J: TRBJ1-1
D: -
size: -
V: TRBV30

CDR3: CASSLGRGYNEQFF
DNA: TGTGCCAGCAGCTTAGGCCGGGGGTACAATGAGCAGTTCTTC
J: TRBJ2-1
D: -
size: -
V: TRBV13

CDR3: CASSFEQGANYGYTF
DNA: TGTGCCAGCAGCTTCGAACAGGGCGCTAACTATGGCTACACCTTC
J: TRBJ1-2
D: -
size: -
V: TRBV7-9

CDR3: CASTDRGESNYGYTF
DNA: TGTGCCAGCACAGACAGGGGAGAATCTAACTATGGCTACACCTTC
J: TRBJ1-2
D: TRBD1
size: -
V: TRBV28

CDR3: CATSPGTHSNQPQHF
DNA: TGTGCCACCAGCCCCGGGACACATAGCAATCAGCCCCAGCATTTT
J: TRBJ1-5
D: -
size: -
V: TRBV24-1

CDR3: CATSRDEGTQYF
DNA: TGTGCCACCAGCAGAGATGAGGGTACGCAGTATTTT
J: TRBJ2-3
D: -
size: -
V: TRBV15

CDR3: CASSSTNGETQYF
DNA: TGTGCCAGCAGCTCGACAAACGGAGAGACCCAGTACTTC
J: TRBJ2-5
D: -
size: -
V: TRBV11-3

CDR3: CASTQGLAGSGETQYF
DNA: TGTGCCAGTACCCAGGGACTAGCGGGATCCGGGGAGACCCAGTACTTC
J: TRBJ2-5
D: TRBD2
size: -
V: TRBV19

CDR3: CAISQGNDGHQPQHF
DNA: TGTGCCATCAGTCAGGGCAACGACGGTCATCAGCCCCAGCATTTT
J: TRBJ1-5
D: -
size: -
V: TRBV10-3

CDR3: CASSLAGGFYNEQFF
DNA: TGCGCCAGCAGCTTGGCGGGAGGCTTTTACAATGAGCAGTTCTTC
J: TRBJ2-1
D: TRBD2
size: once
V: TRBV5-1

CDR3: CASSQGILAGKYF
DNA: TGCGCCAGCAGCCAAGGAATACTAGCGGGGAAGTACTTC
J: TRBJ2-5
D: TRBD2
size: -
V: TRBV4-1

CDR3: CASSIAGTGGEQYF
DNA: TGTGCCAGTAGTATAGCGGGGACAGGGGGCGAGCAGTACTTC
J: TRBJ2-7
D: TRBD1
size: -
V: TRBV19

CDR3: CASSTGTSVYEQYF
DNA: TGTGCCAGTAGTACCGGGACTAGTGTCTACGAGCAGTACTTC
J: TRBJ2-7
D: TRBD2
size: -
V: TRBV19

CDR3: CASSQRTGGNEQFF
DNA: TGTGCCAGCAGCCAGAGGACAGGGGGCAATGAGCAGTTCTTC
J: TRBJ2-1
D: TRBD1
size: few
V: TRBV4-2

CDR3: CASSLPRTGGYEQYF
DNA: TGTGCCAGCAGCTTACCCCGGACAGGGGGCTACGAGCAGTACTTC
J: TRBJ2-7
D: TRBD1
size: -
V: TRBV11-2

CDR3: CASRDTGVGNQPQHF
DNA: TGTGCCAGCAGGGACACAGGGGTCGGCAATCAGCCCCAGCATTTT
J: TRBJ1-5
D: TRBD1
size: -
V: TRBV6-5

CDR3: CASSLSGASSYNEQFF
DNA: TGTGCCAGCAGTTTATCGGGGGCGAGCTCCTACAATGAGCAGTTCTTC
J: TRBJ2-1
D: -
size: once
V: TRBV27

CDR3: CASSIIAGGAYEQYF
DNA: TGTGCCAGCAGCATAATAGCGGGGGGCGCCTACGAGCAGTACTTC
J: TRBJ2-7
D: TRBD2
size: -
V: TRBV5-5

CDR3: CASSLDSSHHSYEQYF
DNA: TGTGCCAGCAGCTTAGATAGTAGTCATCACTCCTACGAGCAGTACTTC
J: TRBJ2-7
D: -
size: -
V: TRBV7-8

CDR3: CASIDGELDTQYF
DNA: TGTGCCAGCATTGATGGAGAATTAGATACGCAGTATTTT
J: TRBJ2-3
D: -
size: -
V: TRBV7-9

CDR3: CASSLARDRGGYTF
DNA: TGTGCCAGCAGTTTGGCCCGGGACAGAGGGGGCTACACCTTC
J: TRBJ1-2
D: TRBD1
size: -
V: TRBV28

CDR3: CASSSGTGYTGELFF
DNA: TGTGCCAGCAGTTCCGGGACAGGGTACACCGGGGAGCTGTTTTTT
J: TRBJ2-2
D: TRBD1
size: -
V: TRBV4-2

CDR3: CASSGARAIWTEAFF
DNA: TGTGCCAGTAGTGGCGCCAGGGCGATTTGGACTGAAGCTTTCTTT
J: TRBJ1-1
D: -
size: once
V: TRBV19

CDR3: CAWSLGLPIDEQFF
DNA: TGTGCCTGGAGCCTCGGGTTACCCATCGATGAGCAGTTCTTC
J: TRBJ2-1
D: -
size: -
V: TRBV30